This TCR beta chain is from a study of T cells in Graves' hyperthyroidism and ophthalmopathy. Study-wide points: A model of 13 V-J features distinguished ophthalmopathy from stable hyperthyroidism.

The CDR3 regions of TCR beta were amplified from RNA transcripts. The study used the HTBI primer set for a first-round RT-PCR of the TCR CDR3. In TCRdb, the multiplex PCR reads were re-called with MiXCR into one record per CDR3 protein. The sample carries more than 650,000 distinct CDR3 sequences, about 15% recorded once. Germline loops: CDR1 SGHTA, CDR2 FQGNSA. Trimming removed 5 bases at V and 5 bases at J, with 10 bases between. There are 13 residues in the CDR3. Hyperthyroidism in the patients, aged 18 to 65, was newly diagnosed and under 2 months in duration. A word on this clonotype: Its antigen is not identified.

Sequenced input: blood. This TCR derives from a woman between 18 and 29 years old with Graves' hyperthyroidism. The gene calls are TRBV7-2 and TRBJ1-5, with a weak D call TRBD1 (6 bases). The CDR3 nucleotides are TGTGCCAGCAGCGGCAGGGGCCATCAGCCCCAGCATTTT. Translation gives CASSGRGHQPQHF.